This T cell receptor (beta chain) was identified during a study of blood T cell repertoires in COVID-19 (dated by TCRdb to the early 2020s). Describing the broader study: Samples covering the acute and convalescent phases of COVID-19 were provided by collaborators in the United States, Italy and Spain. The prospective study material was composed of cDNA or gDNA derived from T cells, B-cell-depleted T cells, or PBMCs. Where available, HLA class I and class II types were obtained from metadata supplied by the sample provider rather than from assay-based typing. Deeply sampled blood TCRbeta repertoires from subjects exposed to, actively infected with, or recovered from COVID-19 were included in the dataset. Samples were obtained from the ongoing ImmuneRACE study (first 160 participants) and from 1,254 subjects provided by 6 global collaborators. The sample metadata nearly always contained a de-identified subject ID, COVID-19 status, age in years and sex. The repertoires were released in a freely available public database intended as a resource for research on the immune response to SARS-CoV-2. The full study reports these points: Clinical and demographic metadata were provided uncurated, with the amount varying by source and participant.

Each collaborating institution followed its own protocols to collect whole blood in K2EDTA tubes. For TCRbeta analysis, collaborators shipped samples in one of three forms: frozen whole blood, isolated PBMCs, or DNA extracted from either of those sample types. The immunoSEQ Assay, a bias-controlled multiplex PCR, was used to amplify TCRbeta CDR3 regions from genomic DNA. On the authors' methods: Within the assay, amplification of reference gene primers was used to estimate how many nucleated cells each sample contained. Sequence reads were collapsed and filtered to measure the absolute abundance of every unique TCRbeta CDR3 rearrangement. For each sample, productive Simpson clonality was calculated by taking the square root of Simpson's diversity index across productive rearrangements. TCRdb carries this immuneACCESS record with in-frame sequences only. Its versions omit some clonotypes, under half of them owing to an unresolved V gene in the studies checked, with the rest unexplained. V and J calls and clone size come straight from that table; D and trimming were deduced from the DNA. The sample data list under 350,000 clones, and around 89% of these were observed just once. Of the sample, about 5% falls within the top ten clones.

To note about this clone: Its antigen is unknown. Base qualities are not recorded, but no much larger clone differs from it by a single base.

V loses 5 bases, J loses 6 bases, and the germline ends lie 16 bases apart. CDR3 length: 14 amino acids, cysteine to phenylalanine. Only CDR3 DNA is held: 42 bases, read in frame from base 1. CDR1 and CDR2 (LNHDA, SQIVND) derive from the germline V gene (reference sequence). This clonotype was sampled from a man aged 40-50 years with acute or convalescent COVID-19. Sequenced: peripheral blood. This sequence uses TRBV19 and TRBJ1-2; the D gene cannot be resolved reliably. The CDR3 protein sequence reads: CASSGRVLPDGYTF. The nucleotides are TGTGCCAGTAGTGGTCGGGTCCTTCCTGATGGCTACACCTTC.